The 18 T cell receptor beta chains reported below all come from one sample, sequenced in a study of T-cell memory formation after mild COVID-19. TCRdb re-derived calls from the 5' RACE reads in MiXCR, one entry per CDR3 protein. The table shows roughly 150,000 distinct CDR3 sequences, with 10% to 15% occurring only once. Material: PBMCs or a T cell subset sorted from them (not recorded which). These receptors were obtained from a man aged 18 to 29 who had mild COVID-19 (a few samples of this study predate the infection). Cell type and time point are not known.

In its sample, this clonotype was seen a few times. V is TRBV6-2 or TRBV6-3 and J is TRBJ1-6; D is uncertain. The CDR3 is 17 amino acids. Trimming removed 6 bases at V and 7 bases at J, with 22 bases between. Germline V CDR1 and CDR2: MNHEY, SVGEGT. The CDR3 DNA reads as TGTGCCAGCAGCCACCCCCCGTCCTACAGCTCCAATTCACCCCTCCACTTT. The encoded protein is CASSHPPSYSSNSPLHF.

The J gene is TRBJ2-7, the V gene TRBV28, with a tentative D call TRBD1 (6 bases). Germline V lookup: CDR1 MDHEN, CDR2 SYDVKM. Trimming took 5 bases from V and 1 from J, leaving 18 bases between them. The CDR3 sequence is 16 residues long. The CDR3 DNA reads as TGTGCCAGCAGTCCCACCGGGACAAGGGGGTCCTACGAGCAGTACGTC. It codes for CASSPTGTRGSYEQYV.

This clonotype was seen only a few times. The rearrangement links TRBV4-3 to TRBJ2-1; TRBD2 matches 12 bases. From germline, CDR1 is LGHNA and CDR2 YSLEER. The V segment lost 0 bases and the J segment 4 bases; nucleotides outside the gene matches: 1. The CDR3 length is 16 residues. The CDR3 bases are TGCGCCAGCAGCCAAGAAACTAGCGGGGGGTACAATGAGCAGTTCTTC. Residues: CASSQETSGGYNEQFF.

The gene calls are TRBV21-1 and TRBJ1-5. TRBV21-1 is given as a pseudogene. This CDR3 contains 12 residues. CDR3 loop: CASRPSNQPQHF. In DNA, the CDR3 is TGTGCCAGCAGACCTAGCAATCAGCCCCAGCATTTT.

This clonotype was seen repeatedly, ten times or more. V usage is TRBV20-1 and J usage is TRBJ1-4, with unresolved D. Trimming stripped 0 bases from V and 8 bases from J, with 16 bases between. The germline CDR1 and CDR2 sequences are DFQATT and SNEGSKA (reference sequence). The CDR3 is 15 amino acids. CDR3 sequence reads: CSARDSDHIDEKLFF. CDR3 bases: TGCAGTGCTAGAGACTCAGACCATATTGACGAAAAACTGTTTTTT.

V is TRBV5-1 and J is TRBJ1-1; D is ambiguous. V was shortened by 2 bases and J by 1 base, with 12 bases between the two germline ends. The CDR3 is made up of 15 amino acids. Germline-derived CDR1 and CDR2 are SGHRS and YFSETQ. The CDR3 region has the DNA TGCGCCAGCAGCTTCGTCGGATCCCCGAACACTGAAGCTTTCTTT. Its protein is CASSFVGSPNTEAFF.

This clonotype was counted only a few times. The chain employs TRBV5-1 and TRBJ2-6; D remains ambiguous. CDR3 length: 15 amino acids. Trimming stripped 0 bases from V and 0 bases from J, with 4 bases between. Germline V gives CDR1 SGHRS, CDR2 YFSETQ. The CDR3 region has the DNA TGCGCCAGCAGCTTGGAACTCTCTGGGGCCAACGTCCTGACTTTC. Translation gives CASSLELSGANVLTF.

This clonotype was seen a handful of times. V is TRBV7-2 and J is TRBJ1-5; tentatively, D is TRBD1 (6 bases). Trimming removed 5 bases from V and 0 bases from J, with 11 bases in between. The CDR3 is made up of 15 amino acids. Germline CDR1 is SGHTA and CDR2 is FQGNSA. The CDR3, as DNA: TGTGCCAGCAGCCAAAGGGGGGATAGCAATCAGCCCCAGCATTTT. It is translated as CASSQRGDSNQPQHF.

V is TRBV20-1 and J is TRBJ1-5; no clear D gene. Germline V gene data show CDR1 as DFQATT and CDR2 as SNEGSKA (reference sequence). CDR3 length: 13 residues. Deletions cut 2 bases from V and 6 bases from J, with 11 bases between. The DNA of the CDR3 is TGCAGTGCTAGATCCGGGCCGGGTCAGCCCCAGCATTTT. Translation: CSARSGPGQPQHF.

This clonotype has only a few counts. The chain recombines TRBV20-1 with TRBJ1-2; D is possibly TRBD1 (6 bases). The germline CDR1 and CDR2 sequences are DFQATT and SNEGSKA (reference sequence). Trimming stripped 7 bases from V and 5 bases from J, with 11 bases between. This CDR3 has 11 amino acids. The CDR3 coding sequence is TGCAGTGAGGGACATCTTTATGGCTACACCTTC. Protein: CSEGHLYGYTF.

V gene TRBV5-1 combines with J gene TRBJ2-1; 12 bases match TRBD2. Germline V gene lookup returns CDR1 SGHRS and CDR2 YFSETQ. This CDR3 comprises 14 residues. V trimming: 5 bases; J trimming: 8 bases; junction bases outside the gene matches: 5. In DNA form, the CDR3 reads TGCGCCAGCAGGGCTAGCGGGGGGGCCTATGAGCAGTTCTTC. This sequence encodes CASRASGGAYEQFF.

J is TRBJ1-2 and V is TRBV20-1; D might be TRBD1 (5 bases). V was shortened by 3 bases and J by 7 bases, with 12 bases between the two germline ends. CDR1 is DFQATT and CDR2 is SNEGSKA in the germline V gene (reference sequence). This CDR3 is 12 amino acids long. CDR3 amino acids: CSASAGLGGYTF. In DNA form, the CDR3 reads TGCAGTGCTAGTGCGGGGCTGGGTGGCTACACCTTC.

V gene TRBV11-3 combines with J gene TRBJ2-3; 9 bases map to TRBD2. CDR1 is SGHNT and CDR2 is YENEEA in the germline V gene. J was trimmed by 5 bases and V by 5 bases; bases with no gene match: 8. The CDR3 has 15 residues. The CDR3 DNA sequence: TGTGCCAGCAGCGCGGGGGGGGCCTGGGAAGATACGCAGTATTTT. It codes for CASSAGGAWEDTQYF.

This clonotype was detected a few times. The rearrangement joins TRBV4-3 to TRBJ2-4; D possibly corresponds to TRBD1 (6 bases). The CDR3 totals 16 residues. The germline CDR1 and CDR2 sequences are LGHNA and YSLEER. Trimming took 4 bases from V and 3 from J, leaving 16 bases between them. DNA for the CDR3: TGCGCCAGCAGCCGTACTGAACAGGGTTTCAAAAACATTCAGTACTTC. It translates to CASSRTEQGFKNIQYF.

This clonotype was observed a few times. The J gene is TRBJ2-5, the V gene TRBV6-5; 8 positions agree with TRBD2. With V trimmed by 6 bases and J by 1 base, 7 bases remained unmatched. From germline, CDR1 is MNHEY and CDR2 SVGAGI. CDR3 size: 15 residues. CDR3 in amino acids: CASRLSGTSQETQYF. CDR3 nucleotide sequence: TGTGCCAGCAGATTGTCCGGGACTAGCCAAGAGACCCAGTACTTC.

In its sample, this clonotype was seen a few times. The rearrangement uses TRBV6-2 or TRBV6-3 and TRBJ2-7; either TRBD1 or TRBD2 may fit D (5 bases each). CDR1 is MNHEY and CDR2 is SVGEGT in the germline V gene. This CDR3 is 15 amino acids long. Trimming left V 7 bases short and J 2 bases short, with 18 bases between. CDR3 nucleotides: TGTGCCAGCATCCTCGGGACCCACACGCCCTACGAGCAGTACTTC. Amino acids: CASILGTHTPYEQYF.

The rearrangement links TRBV7-2 to TRBJ1-6; D might be TRBD1 (5 bases). This CDR3 comprises 12 residues. V lost 11 bases and J lost 8, with 13 bases in between. The germline CDR1 and CDR2 sequences are SGHTA and FQGNSA. The CDR3 DNA reads as TGTGCCGGGGGGGACGGGGATTCACCCCTCCACTTT. Translated: CAGGDGDSPLHF.

The chain carries TRBV6-2 or TRBV6-3 and TRBJ1-5; TRBD1 aligns across 7 bases. This CDR3 region has 15 residues. V was clipped by 6 bases and J by 7 bases; unmatched bases: 12. Germline loops: CDR1 MNHEY, CDR2 SVGEGT. The CDR3: CASSPHDREIQPQHF. In DNA form, the CDR3 reads TGTGCCAGCAGCCCACACGACAGGGAAATACAGCCCCAGCATTTT.